The source of this T cell receptor (beta chain) is a study of PD-L1 blockade in urothelial cancer. Across the whole study: From 2014, patients received atezolizumab, given as 1,200 mg intravenously every 3 weeks. Analysis of the blood was performed 3 weeks (second dose) and 6 weeks after treatment start.

Patients presented with locally advanced or metastatic urothelial carcinoma. The CDR3 runs to 14 residues. CDR1 LNHDA and CDR2 SQIVND come from the germline V gene (reference sequence). V shed 3 bases and J shed 0 bases, with 8 bases lying between them. In each PCR, synthetic TCR analog templates were spiked in. Assay used: immunoSEQ multiplex PCR; TCRdb lists only in-frame clones, some missing. Of about 84,000 clones detected, 82% appear once; the ten largest clones hold more than 8%. This clone was seen once. This sequence joins TRBV19 and TRBJ1-1; D uncertain. This receptor was obtained from a man between 65 and 85 years old with urothelial cancer. The source was PBMCs, collected around atezolizumab (anti-PD-L1) treatment. The CDR3 coding sequence is TGTGCCAGTAGTATTACAGAATTGAACACTGAAGCTTTCTTT. It encodes CASSITELNTEAFF.